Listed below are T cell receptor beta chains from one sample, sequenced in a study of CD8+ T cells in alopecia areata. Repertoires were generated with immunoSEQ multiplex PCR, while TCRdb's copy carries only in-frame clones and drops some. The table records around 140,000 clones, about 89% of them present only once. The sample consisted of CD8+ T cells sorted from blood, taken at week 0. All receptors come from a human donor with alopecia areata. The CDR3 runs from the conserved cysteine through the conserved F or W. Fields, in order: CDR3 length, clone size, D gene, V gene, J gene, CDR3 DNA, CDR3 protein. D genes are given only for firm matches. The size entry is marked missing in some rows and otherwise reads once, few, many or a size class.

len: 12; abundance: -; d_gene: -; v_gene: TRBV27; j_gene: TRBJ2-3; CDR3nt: TGTGCCAGCAGCAGGGGAGAGGATACGCAGTATTTT; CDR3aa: CASSRGEDTQYF
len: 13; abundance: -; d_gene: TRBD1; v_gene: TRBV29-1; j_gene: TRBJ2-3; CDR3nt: TGCAGCGCAGGACAGGAACGCGTAGATACGCAGTATTTT; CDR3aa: CSAGQERVDTQYF
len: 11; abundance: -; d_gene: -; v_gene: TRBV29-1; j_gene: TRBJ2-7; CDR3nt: TGCAGCGTTGAAGATAAGTGGGAGCAGTACTTC; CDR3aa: CSVEDKWEQYF
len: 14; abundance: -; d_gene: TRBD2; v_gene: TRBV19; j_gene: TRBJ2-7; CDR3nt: TGTGCCAGCGGGATAGCGGGGAGCTCCTACGAGCAGTACTTC; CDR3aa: CASGIAGSSYEQYF
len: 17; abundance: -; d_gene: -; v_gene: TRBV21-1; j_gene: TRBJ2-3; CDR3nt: TGTGCCAGCAGCATACTAGCGGAGTCCGGGAGCACAGATACGCAGTATTTT; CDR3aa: CASSILAESGSTDTQYF
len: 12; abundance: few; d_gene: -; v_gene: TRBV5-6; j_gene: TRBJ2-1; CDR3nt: TGTGCCAGCAGCTTGGCGACTATTGAGCAGTTCTTC; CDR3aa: CASSLATIEQFF
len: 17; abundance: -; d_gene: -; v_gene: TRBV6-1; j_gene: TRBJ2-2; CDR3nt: TGTGCCAGCAGTGAAGCGCCCGGTGGGGGGAGCACCGGGGAGCTGTTTTTT; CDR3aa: CASSEAPGGGSTGELFF
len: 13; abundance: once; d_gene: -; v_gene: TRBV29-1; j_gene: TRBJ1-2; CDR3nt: TGCAGCGTCGTCTTCGGGGGCGACTATGGCTACACCTTC; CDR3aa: CSVVFGGDYGYTF
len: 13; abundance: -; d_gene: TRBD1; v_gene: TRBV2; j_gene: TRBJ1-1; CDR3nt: TGTGCCAGCAGTGGACAGGGGGCCACTGAAGCTTTCTTT; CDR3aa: CASSGQGATEAFF
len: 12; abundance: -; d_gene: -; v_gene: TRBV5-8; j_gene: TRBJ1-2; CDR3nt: TGTGCCAGCAGCGCGGACTTCTATGGCTACACCTTC; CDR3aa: CASSADFYGYTF
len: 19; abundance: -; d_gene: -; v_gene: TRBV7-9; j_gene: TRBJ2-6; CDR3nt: TGTGCCAGCAGCCAGGGGAACCCGGAAACCGGACCTGGGGCCAACGTCCTGACTTTC; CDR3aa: CASSQGNPETGPGANVLTF
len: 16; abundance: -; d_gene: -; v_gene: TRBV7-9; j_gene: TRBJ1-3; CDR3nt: TGTGCCAGCAGCACGCGGACAGCCTCATCTGGAAACACCATATATTTT; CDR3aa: CASSTRTASSGNTIYF
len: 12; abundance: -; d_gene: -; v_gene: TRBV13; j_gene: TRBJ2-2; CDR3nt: TGTGCCAGCAGCTCCGAGCCCGGGGAGCTGTTTTTT; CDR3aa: CASSSEPGELFF
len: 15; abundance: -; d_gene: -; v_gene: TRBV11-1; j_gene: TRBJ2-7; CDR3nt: TGTGCCAGCAGCTTAAGAGGAACCGGACCTGGGGAGCAGTACTTC; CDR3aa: CASSLRGTGPGEQYF
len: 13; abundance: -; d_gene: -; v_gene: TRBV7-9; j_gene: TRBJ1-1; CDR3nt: TGTGCCAGCAGCTTGCCCCGCGGCACTGAAGCTTTCTTT; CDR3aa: CASSLPRGTEAFF
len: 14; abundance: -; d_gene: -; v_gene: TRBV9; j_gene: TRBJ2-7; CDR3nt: TGTGCCAGCAGCCCACAGGGTTCTGGGTACGAGCAGTACTTC; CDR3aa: CASSPQGSGYEQYF
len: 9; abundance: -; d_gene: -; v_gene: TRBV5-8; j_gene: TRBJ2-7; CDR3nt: TGTGCCAGCAGCTTGGAGCAGTACTTC; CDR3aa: CASSLEQYF
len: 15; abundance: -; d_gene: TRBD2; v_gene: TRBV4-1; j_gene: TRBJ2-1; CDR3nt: TGCGCCAGCAGCCCACTAGCGGGGGCCAACAATGAGCAGTTCTTC; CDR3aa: CASSPLAGANNEQFF
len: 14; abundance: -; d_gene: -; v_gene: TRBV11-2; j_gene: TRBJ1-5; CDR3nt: TGTGCCAGCAGCTTAGATAGGTTTAATCAGCCCCAGCATTTT; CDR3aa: CASSLDRFNQPQHF
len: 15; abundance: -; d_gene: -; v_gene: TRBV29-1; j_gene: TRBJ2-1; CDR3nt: TGCAGCACTTCATCGAGCCACAGATCCTACAATGAGCAGTTCTTC; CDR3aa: CSTSSSHRSYNEQFF
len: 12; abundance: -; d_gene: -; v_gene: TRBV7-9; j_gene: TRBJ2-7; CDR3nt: TGTGCCAGCAGCTTAGTGAATTACGAGCAGTACTTC; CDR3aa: CASSLVNYEQYF
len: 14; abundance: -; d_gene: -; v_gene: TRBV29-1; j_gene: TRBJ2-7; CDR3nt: TGCAGCGTTGAAGAATCGGGGGATCTCTACGAGCAGTACTTC; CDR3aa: CSVEESGDLYEQYF
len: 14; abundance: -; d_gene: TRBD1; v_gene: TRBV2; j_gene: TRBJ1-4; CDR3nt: TGTGCCAGCAGAGGGACAGGCGATAATGAAAAACTGTTTTTT; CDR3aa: CASRGTGDNEKLFF
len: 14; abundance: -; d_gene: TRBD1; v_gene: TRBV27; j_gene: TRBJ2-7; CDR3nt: TGTGCCAGCAGTTTGGGACAGGGGGCCTACGAGCAGTACTTC; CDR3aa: CASSLGQGAYEQYF
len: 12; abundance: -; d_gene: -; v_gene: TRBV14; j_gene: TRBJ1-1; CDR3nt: TGTGCCAGCAGCCGAGGAGGGCTTCGAGCTTTCTTT; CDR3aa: CASSRGGLRAFF
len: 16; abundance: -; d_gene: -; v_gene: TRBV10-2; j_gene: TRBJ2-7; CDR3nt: TGCGCCAGCAGTGAGCCCCGGGGAGAGGGATCCTACGAGCAGTACTTC; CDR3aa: CASSEPRGEGSYEQYF
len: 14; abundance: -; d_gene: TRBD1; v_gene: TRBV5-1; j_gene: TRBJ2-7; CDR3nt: TGCGCCAGCAGCTCGGGACAGGGGAACTACGAGCAGTACTTC; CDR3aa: CASSSGQGNYEQYF
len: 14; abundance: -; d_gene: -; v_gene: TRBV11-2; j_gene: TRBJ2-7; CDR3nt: TGTGCCAGCAGCTCCACAGGGCCGGCCTACGAGCAGTACTTC; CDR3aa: CASSSTGPAYEQYF
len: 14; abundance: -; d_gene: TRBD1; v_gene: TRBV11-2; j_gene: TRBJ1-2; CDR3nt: TGTGCCAGCAGCCCAGGACAGGGGGCATTTGGCTACACCTTC; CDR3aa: CASSPGQGAFGYTF
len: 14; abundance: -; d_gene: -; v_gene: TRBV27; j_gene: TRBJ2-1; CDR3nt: TGTGCCAGCAGTTTCTCGAGTTCCTACAATGAGCAGTTCTTC; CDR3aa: CASSFSSSYNEQFF
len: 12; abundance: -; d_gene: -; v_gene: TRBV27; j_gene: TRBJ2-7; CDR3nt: TGTGCCAGCAGTTTAGATGGGTACGAGCAGTACTTC; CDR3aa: CASSLDGYEQYF
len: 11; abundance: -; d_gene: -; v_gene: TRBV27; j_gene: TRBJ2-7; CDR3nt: TGTGCCAGCAGTAATCGCTACGAGCAGTACTTC; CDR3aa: CASSNRYEQYF